This TCR beta chain appears in the sequencing data of a study of blood T cell repertoires in COVID-19. As for the study in general: COVID-19 samples from acute and convalescent phases originated in the United States, Italy and Spain. Sources were T cells, B-cell-depleted T cells, or PBMCs; the material itself was cDNA or gDNA.

In the authors' workflow: How many nucleated cells were present was estimated from reference gene primer amplification. Sequencing used immunoSEQ multiplex PCR; TCRdb keeps in-frame clones, though not all of them. V and J calls and clone size are copied from that table; D and trimming were computed from the DNA. The sample holds some 250,000 clones; around 86% are singletons and the top ten take about 2.9%. Germline lookup yields CDR1 MGHDK and CDR2 SYGVNS. This CDR3 region has 12 residues. V shed 6 bases and J shed 6 bases, with 9 bases lying between them. This receptor was obtained from a woman aged 25 to 39 who had recovered from COVID-19. The sample was peripheral blood. This rearrangement joins TRBV25-1 to TRBJ1-5; tentatively, D is TRBD1 (6 bases). As DNA, the CDR3 is TGTGCCAGCAGACAGGGTTTTCAGCCCCAGCATTTT. Encoded protein: CASRQGFQPQHF.